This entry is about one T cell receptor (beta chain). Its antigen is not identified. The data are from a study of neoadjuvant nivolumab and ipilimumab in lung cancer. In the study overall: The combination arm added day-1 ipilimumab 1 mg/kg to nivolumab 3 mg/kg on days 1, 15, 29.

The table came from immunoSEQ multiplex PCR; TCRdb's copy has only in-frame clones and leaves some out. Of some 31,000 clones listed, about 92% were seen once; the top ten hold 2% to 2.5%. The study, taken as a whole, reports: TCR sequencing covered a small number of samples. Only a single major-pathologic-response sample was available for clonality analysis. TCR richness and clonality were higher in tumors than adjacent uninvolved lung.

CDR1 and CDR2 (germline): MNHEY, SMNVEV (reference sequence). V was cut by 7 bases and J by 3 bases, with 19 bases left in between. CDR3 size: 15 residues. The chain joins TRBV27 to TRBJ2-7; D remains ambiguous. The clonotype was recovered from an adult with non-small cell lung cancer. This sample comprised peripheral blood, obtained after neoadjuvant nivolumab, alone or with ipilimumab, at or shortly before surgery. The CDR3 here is CASNPFLGPDYEQYF. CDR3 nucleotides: TGTGCCAGCAACCCGTTTCTTGGCCCTGACTACGAGCAGTACTTC.